This TCR beta chain comes out of a study of shared clonotypes between healthy human individuals. Study-level results: A generally larger estimated richness was seen in naive subsets than in memory subsets. Non-shared clonotypes displayed generation probabilities falling below those of clonotypes present in all four donors. Naive CD4 clonotype sharing across a handful of donors was roughly 5%.

Remarks on this clone: Its target is unknown.

Sequencing was performed with immunoSEQ multiplex PCR; in TCRdb, only in-frame clones are kept and a portion is missing. The sample has approximately 1.5 million clones, roughly 98% seen once; the top ten hold approximately 0.44%. The CDR3 is 16 amino acids. Germline CDR1 reads MRHNA; CDR2 reads SNTAGT. The V and J ends lost 4 bases and 6 bases, in that order; junction bases with no gene match: 7. The split of CD4+ cells yielded CD45RA+ naive and CD45RA-negative memory subsets. The sequence was obtained from a man aged 25-45 years in good health. The V call is TRBV6-4, the J call TRBJ2-2; the match to TRBD2 covers 11 bases. The sample taken for sequencing was naive CD4+ T cells sorted from blood. Stated subset: CD45RA+ positively selected. For the CDR3, the DNA is TGTGCCAGCAGTGCCAGACTAGCGGGAAACGCCGGGGAGCTGTTTTTT. It encodes CASSARLAGNAGELFF.